The T cell receptor (beta chain) described here comes from a study of blood T cell repertoires in COVID-19. About the research overall: COVID-19 samples, acute and convalescent, were from the United States, Italy and Spain. Sample material is recorded as cDNA or gDNA derived from T cells, B-cell-depleted T cells, or PBMCs.

This CDR3 region has 19 residues. The germline V gene has CDR1 MDHEN and CDR2 SYDVKM. The V and J ends lost 7 bases and 3 bases, in that order; junction bases with no gene match: 15. Authors' processing steps: Reference gene primer amplification yielded estimated nucleated cell counts. Here immunoSEQ multiplex PCR was the method, and the copy in TCRdb shows in-frame clones only, minus some. That table supplies the V and J calls and clone size; D and trimming were determined from the DNA. This repertoire shows about 98,000 clones, around 85% found once; its top ten account for over 8.5%. The material sequenced was peripheral blood. The sequence derives from a woman of 80 years or more with acute or convalescent COVID-19. This sequence joins TRBV28 and TRBJ2-2, with 12 bases matching TRBD2. Here the CDR3 reads CASTSGASGGAVYTGELFF. CDR3 bases: TGTGCCAGCACCTCCGGGGCTAGCGGGGGGGCCGTGTACACCGGGGAGCTGTTTTTT.